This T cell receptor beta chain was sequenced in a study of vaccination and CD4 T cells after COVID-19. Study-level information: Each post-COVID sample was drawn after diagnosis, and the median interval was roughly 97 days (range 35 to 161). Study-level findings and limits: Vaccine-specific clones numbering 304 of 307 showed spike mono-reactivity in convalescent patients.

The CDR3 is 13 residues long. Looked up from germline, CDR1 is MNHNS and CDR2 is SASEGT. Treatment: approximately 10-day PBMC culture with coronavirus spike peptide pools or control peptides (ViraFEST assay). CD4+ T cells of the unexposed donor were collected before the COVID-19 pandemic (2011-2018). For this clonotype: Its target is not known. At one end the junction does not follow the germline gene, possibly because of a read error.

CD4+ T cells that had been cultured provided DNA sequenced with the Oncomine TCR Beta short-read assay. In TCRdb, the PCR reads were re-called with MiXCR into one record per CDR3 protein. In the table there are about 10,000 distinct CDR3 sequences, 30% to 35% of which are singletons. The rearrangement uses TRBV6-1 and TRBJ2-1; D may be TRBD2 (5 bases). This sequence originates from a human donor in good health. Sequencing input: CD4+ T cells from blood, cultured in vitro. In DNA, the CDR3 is TGCGCCAGCAGTAAAGCGGACTACAATGAGCAGTTCTTC. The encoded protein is CASSKADYNEQFF.